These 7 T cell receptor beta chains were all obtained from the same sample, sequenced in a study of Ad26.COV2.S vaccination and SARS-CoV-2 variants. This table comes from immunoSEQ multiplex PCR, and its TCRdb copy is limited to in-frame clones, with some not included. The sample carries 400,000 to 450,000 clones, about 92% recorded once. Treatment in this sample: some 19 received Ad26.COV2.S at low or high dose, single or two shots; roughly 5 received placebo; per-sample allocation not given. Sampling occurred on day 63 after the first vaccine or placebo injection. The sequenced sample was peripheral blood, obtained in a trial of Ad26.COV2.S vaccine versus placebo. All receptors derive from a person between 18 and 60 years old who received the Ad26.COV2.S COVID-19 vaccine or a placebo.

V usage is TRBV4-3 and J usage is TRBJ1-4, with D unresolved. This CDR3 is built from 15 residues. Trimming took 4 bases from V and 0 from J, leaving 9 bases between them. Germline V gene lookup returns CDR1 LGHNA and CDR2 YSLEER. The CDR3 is CASSLRTATNEKLFF. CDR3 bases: TGCGCCAGCAGCCTCCGGACGGCAACTAATGAAAAACTGTTTTTT.

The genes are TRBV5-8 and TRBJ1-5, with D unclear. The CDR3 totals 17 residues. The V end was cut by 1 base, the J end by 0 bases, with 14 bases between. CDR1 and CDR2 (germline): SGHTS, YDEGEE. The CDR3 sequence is CASSLTVQTYSNQPQHF. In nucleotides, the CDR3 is TGTGCCAGCAGCTTGACAGTACAGACATATAGCAATCAGCCCCAGCATTTT.

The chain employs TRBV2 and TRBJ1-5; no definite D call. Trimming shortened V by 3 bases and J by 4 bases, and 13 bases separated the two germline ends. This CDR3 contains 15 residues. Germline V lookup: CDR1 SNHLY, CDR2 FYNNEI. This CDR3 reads CASSDWQAINQPQHF. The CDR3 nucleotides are TGTGCCAGCAGTGATTGGCAGGCCATTAATCAGCCCCAGCATTTT.

The CDR3 loop is CASSLWDGGYNEQFF. The DNA of the CDR3 is TGTGCCAGCAGCTTATGGGACGGTGGCTACAATGAGCAGTTCTTC. The V gene is TRBV7-6, the J gene TRBJ2-1, with D perhaps being TRBD1 or TRBD2 (5 bases each). The CDR3 extends over 15 amino acids. Trimming shortened V by 2 bases and J by 3 bases, and 11 bases separated the two germline ends. In germline, CDR1 is SGHVS, CDR2 FNYEAQ.

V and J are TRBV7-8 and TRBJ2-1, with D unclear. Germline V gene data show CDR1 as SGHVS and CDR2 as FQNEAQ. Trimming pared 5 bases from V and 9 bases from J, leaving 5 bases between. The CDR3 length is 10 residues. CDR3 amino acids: CASSLREQFF. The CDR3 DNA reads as TGTGCCAGCAGCCTCCGTGAGCAGTTCTTC.

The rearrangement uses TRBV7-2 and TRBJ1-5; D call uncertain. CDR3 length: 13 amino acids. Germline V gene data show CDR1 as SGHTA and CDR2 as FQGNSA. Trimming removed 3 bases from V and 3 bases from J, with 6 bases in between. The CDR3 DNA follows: TGTGCCAGCAGCTTTAATTCCAATCAGCCCCAGCATTTT. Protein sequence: CASSFNSNQPQHF. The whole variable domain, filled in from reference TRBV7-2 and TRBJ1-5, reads GAGVSQSPSNKVTEKGKDVELRCDPISGHTALYWYRQSLGQGLEFLIYFQGNSAPDKSGLPSDRFSAERTGGSVSTLTIQRTQQEDSAVYLCASSFNSNQPQHFGDGTRLSIL.

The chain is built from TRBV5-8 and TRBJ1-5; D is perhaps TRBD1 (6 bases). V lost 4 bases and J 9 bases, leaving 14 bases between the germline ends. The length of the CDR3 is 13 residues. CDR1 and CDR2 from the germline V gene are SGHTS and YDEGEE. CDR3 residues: CASSRGQLRPQHF. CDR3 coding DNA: TGTGCCAGCAGCCGTGGACAGCTGCGGCCCCAGCATTTT.